The TCR beta chain under discussion was sequenced for a study of T cell repertoires in cytomegalovirus infection. The overall study: Indicated by public TCR beta signatures were CMV infection and matching HLA type. Study findings and constraints: HLA-C-restricted CMV-specific TCR beta clonotypes prevailed in the ex vivo response. The cumulative frequency of public TCR beta families identified carriers of CMV plus the relevant HLA.

Germline values: CDR1 MNHEY, CDR2 SVGAGI. The CDR3 consists of 13 residues. The junction had 0 bases not matched to a gene; V was cut back by 2 bases and J by 3 bases. Via MiXCR, TCRdb re-called the reads, giving one row per CDR3 protein. The data show roughly 280,000 distinct CDR3 sequences, roughly 10% seen once. Turning to this clonotype: Antigen: not known.

The sequence came from a human donor in good health (CMV status not recorded). Some clones in this sample may be carry-over from other donors' samples. Source material: PBMCs. The chain employs TRBV6-5 and TRBJ2-7, with 8 bases that match TRBD2. CDR3 in amino acids: CASSYGTSYEQYF. The CDR3 bases are TGTGCCAGCAGTTACGGGACTAGCTACGAGCAGTACTTC.